This record looks at one TCR beta chain sequence and its context. Germline CDR1 is SGHRS and CDR2 is YFSETQ. The CDR3 is 16 residues long. The V gene end was trimmed by 4 bases and the J gene end by 4 bases; junction bases not matched to a gene: 9. This entry belongs to a study of identical twins. TCRdb processed the 5' RACE reads anew with MiXCR; each CDR3 protein has one entry. The sample consists of 500,000 to 650,000 distinct CDR3 sequences, about 22% of them appearing once. These data also formed part of another study, on yellow fever vaccine responses in identical twins.

The receptor's source is a young woman in good health. The sample taken for sequencing was CD4+ T cells sorted from blood. The chain carries TRBV5-1 and TRBJ2-3; 10 nucleotides match TRBD1. CDR3 loop: CASSLRDRGSPDTQYF. CDR3 coding DNA: TGCGCCAGCAGCCTCCGGGACAGGGGTTCGCCAGATACGCAGTATTTT.